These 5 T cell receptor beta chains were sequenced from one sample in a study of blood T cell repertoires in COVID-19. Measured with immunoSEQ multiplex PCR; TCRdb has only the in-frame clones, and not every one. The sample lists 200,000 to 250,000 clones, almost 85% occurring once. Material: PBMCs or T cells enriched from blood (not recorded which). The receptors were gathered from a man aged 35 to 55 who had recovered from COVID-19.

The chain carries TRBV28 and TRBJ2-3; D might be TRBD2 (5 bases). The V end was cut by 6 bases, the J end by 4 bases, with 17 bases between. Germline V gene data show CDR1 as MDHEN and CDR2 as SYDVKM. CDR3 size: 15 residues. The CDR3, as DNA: TGTGCCAGCAGCCATCATTTAGCGAGGGCAGATACGCAGTATTTT. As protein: CASSHHLARADTQYF.

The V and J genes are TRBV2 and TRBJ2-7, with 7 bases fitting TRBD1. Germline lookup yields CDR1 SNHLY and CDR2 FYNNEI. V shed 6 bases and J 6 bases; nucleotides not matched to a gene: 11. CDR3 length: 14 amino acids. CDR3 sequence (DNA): TGTGCCAGCAGGACCACAGGGGAAACGGGCGAGCAGTACTTC. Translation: CASRTTGETGEQYF. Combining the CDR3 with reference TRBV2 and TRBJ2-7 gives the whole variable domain EPEVTQTPSHQVTQMGQEVILRCVPISNHLYFYWYRQILGQKVEFLVSFYNNEISEKSEIFDDQFSVERPDGSNFTLKIRSTKLEDSAMYFCASRTTGETGEQYFGPGTRLTVT.

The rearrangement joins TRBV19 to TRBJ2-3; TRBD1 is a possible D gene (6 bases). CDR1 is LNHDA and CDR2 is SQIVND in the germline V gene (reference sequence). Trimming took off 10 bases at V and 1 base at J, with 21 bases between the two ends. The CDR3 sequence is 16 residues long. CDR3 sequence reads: CATSALQGIGTDTQYF. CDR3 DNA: TGTGCCACTTCAGCCCTTCAGGGGATCGGCACAGATACGCAGTATTTT.

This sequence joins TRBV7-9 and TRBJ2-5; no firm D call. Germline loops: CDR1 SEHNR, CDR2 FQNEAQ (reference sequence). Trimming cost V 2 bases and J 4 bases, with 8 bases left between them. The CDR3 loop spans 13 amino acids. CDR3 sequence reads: CASSLYSPETQYF. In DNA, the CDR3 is TGTGCCAGCAGCTTATACAGTCCAGAGACCCAGTACTTC.

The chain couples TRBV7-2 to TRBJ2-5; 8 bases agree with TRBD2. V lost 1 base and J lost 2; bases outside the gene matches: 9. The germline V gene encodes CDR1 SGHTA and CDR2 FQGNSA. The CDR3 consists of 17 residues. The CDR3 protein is CASSLGPSGGGQETQYF. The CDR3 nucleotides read TGTGCCAGCAGCTTAGGCCCCTCCGGGGGGGGGCAAGAGACCCAGTACTTC.